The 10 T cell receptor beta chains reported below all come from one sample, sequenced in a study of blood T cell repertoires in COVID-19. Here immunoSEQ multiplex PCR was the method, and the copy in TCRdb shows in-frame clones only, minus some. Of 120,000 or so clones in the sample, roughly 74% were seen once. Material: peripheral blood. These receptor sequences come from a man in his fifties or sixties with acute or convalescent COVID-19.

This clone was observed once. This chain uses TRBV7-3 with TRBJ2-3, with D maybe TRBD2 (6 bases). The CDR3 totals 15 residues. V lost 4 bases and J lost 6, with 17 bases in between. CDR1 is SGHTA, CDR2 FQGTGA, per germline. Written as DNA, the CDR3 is TGTGCCAGCAGCTCAACCCTGACTAGTCGGGATACGCAGTATTTT. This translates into CASSSTLTSRDTQYF.

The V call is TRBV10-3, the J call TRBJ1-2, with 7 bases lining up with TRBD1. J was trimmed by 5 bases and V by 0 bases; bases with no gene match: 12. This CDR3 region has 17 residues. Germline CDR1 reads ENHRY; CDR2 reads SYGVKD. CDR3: CAISESPDRVRRYGYTF. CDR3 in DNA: TGTGCCATCAGTGAGTCCCCCGACAGGGTGCGGAGGTATGGCTACACCTTC.

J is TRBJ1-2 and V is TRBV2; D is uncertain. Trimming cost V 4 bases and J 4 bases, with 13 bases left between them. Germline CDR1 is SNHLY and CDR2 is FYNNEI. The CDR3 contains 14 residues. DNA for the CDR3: TGTGCCAGCAGTGTCCGAGTATCGATCTATGGCTACACCTTC. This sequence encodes CASSVRVSIYGYTF.

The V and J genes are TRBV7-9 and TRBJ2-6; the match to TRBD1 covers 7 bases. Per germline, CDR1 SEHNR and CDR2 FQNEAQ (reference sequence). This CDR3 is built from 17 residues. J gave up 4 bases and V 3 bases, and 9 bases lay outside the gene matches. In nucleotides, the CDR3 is TGTGCCAGCAGCTTTTACAGGGGAAGAGGAGGGGCCAACGTCCTGACTTTC. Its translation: CASSFYRGRGGANVLTF.

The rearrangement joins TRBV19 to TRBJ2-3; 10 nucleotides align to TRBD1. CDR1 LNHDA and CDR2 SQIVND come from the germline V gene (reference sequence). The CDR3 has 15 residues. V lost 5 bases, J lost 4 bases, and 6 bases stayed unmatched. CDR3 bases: TGTGCCAGTAGTGGCCATGGGACAGGGGCAGATACGCAGTATTTT. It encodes CASSGHGTGADTQYF.

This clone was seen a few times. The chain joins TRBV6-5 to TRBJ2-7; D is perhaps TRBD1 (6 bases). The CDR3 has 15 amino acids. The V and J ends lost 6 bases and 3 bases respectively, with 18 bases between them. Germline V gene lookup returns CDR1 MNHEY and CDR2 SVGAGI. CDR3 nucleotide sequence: TGTGCCAGCAGGTACACGACAGGTCCTAACTACGAGCAGTACTTC. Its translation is CASRYTTGPNYEQYF.

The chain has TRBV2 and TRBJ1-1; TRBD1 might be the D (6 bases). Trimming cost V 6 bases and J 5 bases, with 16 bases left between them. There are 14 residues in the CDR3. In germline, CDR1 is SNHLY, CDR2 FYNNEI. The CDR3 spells CASRAPQGRTEAFF. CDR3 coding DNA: TGTGCCAGCAGAGCCCCCCAGGGGAGAACTGAAGCTTTCTTT.

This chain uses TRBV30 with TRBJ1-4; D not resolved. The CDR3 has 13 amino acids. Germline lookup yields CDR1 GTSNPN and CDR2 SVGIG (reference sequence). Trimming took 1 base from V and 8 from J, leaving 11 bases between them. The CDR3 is CAWSEGRGEKLFF. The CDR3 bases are TGTGCCTGGAGTGAAGGAAGAGGAGAAAAACTGTTTTTT.

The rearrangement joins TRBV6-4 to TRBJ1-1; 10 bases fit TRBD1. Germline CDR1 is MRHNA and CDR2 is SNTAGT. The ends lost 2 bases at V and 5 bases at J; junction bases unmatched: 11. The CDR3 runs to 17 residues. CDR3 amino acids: CASSDPLTGGRGTEAFF. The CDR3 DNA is TGTGCCAGCAGTGACCCCCTGACAGGGGGCAGGGGGACTGAAGCTTTCTTT.

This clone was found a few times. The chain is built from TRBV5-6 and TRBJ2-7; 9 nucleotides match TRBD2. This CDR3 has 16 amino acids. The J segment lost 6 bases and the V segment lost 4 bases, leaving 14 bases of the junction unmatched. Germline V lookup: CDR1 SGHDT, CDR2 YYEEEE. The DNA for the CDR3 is TGTGCCAGCAGCCCAGCCGGGACTAGCTCACTTAGCGAGCAGTACTTC. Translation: CASSPAGTSSLSEQYF.